The text below deals with one TCR beta chain. Sequenced by immunoSEQ multiplex PCR; TCRdb stores in-frame clones only, minus some. The sample holds about 320,000 clones, over 90% seen once. This entry is derived from a study of brain T cells in children with intractable seizures. The CDR3 extends over 15 amino acids. V was clipped by 5 bases and J by 3 bases, with 17 bases between them. Per the germline V gene, CDR1 is MDHEN and CDR2 is SYDVKM. Time point in this sample: blood from clinic visit 5 months post-surgery; TSC patient then seizure free. This sequence was found in a boy under three years old with tuberous sclerosis and intractable seizures. The sample consisted of peripheral blood, taken about 5 months after surgery. The rearrangement joins TRBV28 to TRBJ2-7, with D unresolved. CDR3 DNA sequence: TGTGCCAGCAGTCCCCACCGAATCACAGACTACGAGCAGTACTTC. It translates to CASSPHRITDYEQYF. The variable domain in full, with the rest retrieved from reference TRBV28 and TRBJ2-7, is DVKVTQSSRYLVKRTGEKVFLECVQDMDHENMFWYRQDPGLGLRLIYFSYDVKMKEKGDIPEGYSVSREKKERFSLILESASTNQTSMYLCASSPHRITDYEQYFGPGTRLTVT.